The 10 T cell receptor beta chains listed next were all sequenced from one sample in a study of tumor and adjacent non-tumor tissue in lung cancer. Three rounds of nested PCR, following a modified ARM-PCR protocol, produced the TCRbeta library. MiXCR, run by TCRdb on the multiplex PCR reads, gives a single entry per CDR3 protein. Of 91,000 or so distinct CDR3 sequences listed, just over 65% are singletons. RNA was extracted from bulk tissue without any cell sorting. Sequencing was done on a sample of lung tumor tissue. These receptors were taken from a man in his fifties or sixties with non-small cell lung cancer.

As for this clonotype: A read error may explain this, as a much larger clone is one base away. The chain joins TRBV11-2 to TRBJ2-2; D perhaps matches TRBD2 (7 bases). CDR1 SGHAT and CDR2 FQNNGV come from the germline V gene. V lost 10 bases, J lost 4 bases, and 19 bases lay in between. This CDR3 is 15 amino acids long. This CDR3 reads CANREPGLSTGELFF. In nucleotides, the CDR3 is TGTGCCAACAGGGAACCGGGACTAAGCACCGGGGAGCTGTTTTTT. Full variable domain (missing parts from reference TRBV11-2 and TRBJ2-2): EAGVAQSPRYKIIEKRQSVAFWCNPISGHATLYWYQQILGQGPKLLIQFQNNGVVDDSQLPKDRFSAERLKGVDSTLKIQPAKLEDSAVYLCANREPGLSTGELFFGEGSRLTVL.

This clonotype was observed many times. Since the CDR3 does not end with the conserved phenylalanine or tryptophan, this likely comes from a read error. The J gene is TRBJ2-7, the V gene TRBV6-1; the D is unclear. Trimming cost V 5 bases and J 4 bases, with 12 bases left between them. The CDR3 length is 13 residues. Looked up from germline, CDR1 is MNHNS and CDR2 is SASEGT. The CDR3 nucleotides read TGTGCCAGCAGTCGGCAGCCTTATTACGAGCAGTACCTC. Residues: CASSRQPYYEQYL.

This clonotype was counted a few times. This may be a read error, as it is one base from a much larger clone. This CDR3 is missing its conserved last phenylalanine or tryptophan, likely due to a read error. The rearrangement links TRBV7-8 to TRBJ2-7, with D perhaps assigned TRBD1 or TRBD2 (6 bases each). This CDR3 spans 15 amino acids. In germline, CDR1 is SGHVS, CDR2 FQNEAQ. V dropped 2 bases and J dropped 1 base, with 12 bases sitting between them. The CDR3 spells CASSLSGGGSYEQYL. The CDR3 DNA reads as TGTGCCAGCAGCTTATCTGGAGGGGGTTCCTACGAGCAGTACTTA.

This clonotype was picked up many times. CDR3 amino acids: CSAGGTGVNEKLFF. In DNA, the CDR3 is TGCAGTGCGGGAGGGACAGGGGTAAATGAAAAACTGTTTTTT. This sequence joins TRBV20-1 and TRBJ1-4; the match to TRBD1 covers 10 bases. Per the germline V gene, CDR1 is DFQATT and CDR2 is SNEGSKA (reference sequence). Losses at the gene ends were 6 bases for V and 5 bases for J; bases not matched to a gene: 6. The CDR3 contains 14 residues.

This clonotype was recorded a few times. This may be a read error, as it is one base from a much larger clone. This chain joins TRBV12-3 or TRBV12-4 and TRBJ2-1; 9 bases fit TRBD2. V was pared by 7 bases and J by 1 base, with 5 bases of the junction left unmatched. The CDR3 length is 15 residues. The CDR3 coding sequence is TGTGCCAGCAATCCCCTAGCGGGGTCCTACAATGAGCAGTTCTTC. Translated, it gives CASNPLAGSYNEQFF.

With regard to this clonotype: One end of the junction fails to match germline, which may point to a read error. V and J are TRBV20-1 and TRBJ2-2, with D possibly matching TRBD1 (5 bases). This CDR3 is 14 amino acids long. From germline, CDR1 is DFQATT and CDR2 SNEGSKA (reference sequence). The CDR3 sequence is CGARELRHPSGLFF. DNA for the CDR3: TGCGGTGCTAGAGAGCTGAGACACCCCTCAGGGCTGTTCTTT.

About this clonotype: A read error may produce the germline difference seen at one junction end. The chain links TRBV11-2 to TRBJ2-5; possibly TRBD2 for D (5 bases). Germline CDR1 SGHAT, CDR2 FQNNGV. The CDR3 extends over 15 amino acids. The CDR3 is CASSLIPPGGETRYF. CDR3 sequence (DNA): TGTGCCAGCAGCTTAATCCCACCAGGAGGAGAGACCCGGTACTTC.

This clonotype is labeled as medium-sized. The chain is built from TRBV11-1 and TRBJ2-3; D possibly uses TRBD1 or TRBD2 (7 bases each). V lost 5 bases and J 2 bases, leaving 14 bases between the germline ends. The CDR3 has 15 amino acids. Per germline, CDR1 SGHAT and CDR2 FQDESV (reference sequence). The CDR3 region is CASSKGAGVTDTQYF. CDR3 nucleotide sequence: TGTGCCAGCAGCAAGGGGGCGGGAGTCACAGATACGCAGTATTTT.

As for this clonotype: A junction end diverges from the germline sequence, so it may reflect a read error. The chain combines TRBV4-2 with TRBJ2-5; D is possibly TRBD1 (7 bases). CDR1 is LGHNA, CDR2 YNFKEQ, per germline. The CDR3 spans 15 residues. The CDR3 DNA sequence: TGTGCCAACAGCCAAGAGACAGGGACCGGGGGAACCCAGTATTTC. Protein product: CANSQETGTGGTQYF.

This clonotype was detected many times. The chain is built from TRBV4-1 and TRBJ2-3; the match to TRBD2 covers 14 bases. The germline V gene encodes CDR1 MGHRA and CDR2 YSYEKL. This CDR3 region has 17 residues. V lost 4 bases, J lost 5 bases, and 8 bases stayed unmatched. CDR3 bases: TGCGCCAGCAGCCGCCTTTCCGGGACTAGCGGGAGAGATACGCAGTATTTT. Its protein product is CASSRLSGTSGRDTQYF.